This T cell receptor beta chain was documented in a study of post-analysis software for immune sequencing data. Study-level information: The cohort encompassed relapsing-remitting, secondary progressive and progressive-relapsing multiple sclerosis disease courses. Study conclusions and caveats: The normalized Chao1 diversity of multiple sclerosis patients was significantly lower than that of controls. Under the F measure, samples that were prepared in one batch clustered strongly together.

Carried by the TCR beta cDNA libraries were unique molecular identifiers. Each CDR3 protein gets one entry after TCRdb re-called the PCR reads with MiXCR. There are hundreds of thousands of distinct CDR3 sequences in the sample; about 40% occur only once, and 1.5% to 2% lies in the top ten. The table lists this clonotype with many counts. Its antigen is undetermined. Material: blood. The receptor was derived from a girl aged 5-17 years with multiple sclerosis.

The CDR3 sequence is CSVGTSYEQFF. Written as DNA, the CDR3 is TGCAGCGTTGGGACTAGCTATGAGCAGTTCTTC. The chain is built from TRBV29-1 and TRBJ2-1; 8 nucleotides match TRBD2. Germline CDR1 SQVTM, CDR2 ANQGSEA. The CDR3 covers 11 residues. The ends lost 4 bases at V and 8 bases at J; junction bases unmatched: 1.